The source of this T cell receptor (beta chain) is a study of blood T cell repertoires in COVID-19. Study at large: Acute-phase and convalescent COVID-19 samples originated in the United States, Italy and Spain. PBMCs, B-cell-depleted T cells, or T cells provided the cDNA or gDNA that made up the material.

TCRdb's copy holds only in-frame clones and misses some; the assay was immunoSEQ multiplex PCR. This table has around 170,000 clones, roughly 87% appearing once. Germline CDR1 is LNHDA and CDR2 is SQIVND (reference sequence). V shed 4 bases and J 4 bases; nucleotides not matched to a gene: 5. The CDR3 consists of 15 residues. The chain uses TRBV19 and TRBJ1-5; 9 bases match TRBD1. The clonotype was recovered from a man aged 18 to 29 who had recovered from COVID-19. The sequencing sample was made of peripheral blood. CDR3 nucleotide sequence: TGTGCCAGTAGTAATACGGGACAGGGAAATCAGCCCCAGCATTTT. It is translated as CASSNTGQGNQPQHF.